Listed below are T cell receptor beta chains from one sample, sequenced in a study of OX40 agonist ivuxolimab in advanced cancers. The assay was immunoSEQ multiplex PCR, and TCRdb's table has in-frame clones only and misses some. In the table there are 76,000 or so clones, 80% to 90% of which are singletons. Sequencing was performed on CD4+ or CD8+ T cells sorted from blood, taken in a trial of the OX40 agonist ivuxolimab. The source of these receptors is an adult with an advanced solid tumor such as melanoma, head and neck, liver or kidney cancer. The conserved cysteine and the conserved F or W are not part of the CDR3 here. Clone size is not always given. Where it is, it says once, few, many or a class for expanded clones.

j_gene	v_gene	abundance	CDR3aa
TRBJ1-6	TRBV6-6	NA	ASSYSTTQPLH
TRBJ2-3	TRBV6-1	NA	ATRRGGVTDTQY
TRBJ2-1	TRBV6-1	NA	ASSGFTGFSYNEQF
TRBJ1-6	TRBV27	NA	ASSLSRSRDSPLH
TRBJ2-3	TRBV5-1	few	ASSRDYFTDTQY
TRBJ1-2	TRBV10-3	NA	AIRGVINYGYT
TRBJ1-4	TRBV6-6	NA	ASILTRATNEKLF
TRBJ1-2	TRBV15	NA	ATSRDVQGGLRHGYT
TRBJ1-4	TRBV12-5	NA	ASGTGAYDEKLF
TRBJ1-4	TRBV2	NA	ASSRVATNEKLF
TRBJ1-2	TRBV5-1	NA	ASSLVGQGGYGYT
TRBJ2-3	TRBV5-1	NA	ASSPQEAALTDTQY
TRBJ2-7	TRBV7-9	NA	ASSQDSGYEQY
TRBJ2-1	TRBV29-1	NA	SVRDRGDYNEQF
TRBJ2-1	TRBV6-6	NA	ASSYGTSGKDEQF
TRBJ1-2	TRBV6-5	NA	ASSYRDSQGSYGYT
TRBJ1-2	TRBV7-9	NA	ASSLTGGSNYGYT
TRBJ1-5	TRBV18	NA	ASSPEGNSNQPQH
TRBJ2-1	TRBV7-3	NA	ASSSPARGAHNEQF
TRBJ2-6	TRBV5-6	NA	ASSLNRGLGANVLT
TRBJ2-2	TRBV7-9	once	ASSFLGGVPGELF
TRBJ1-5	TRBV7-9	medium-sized	ASSLAPGNQPQH
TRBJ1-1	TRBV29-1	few	STRNGDTEAF
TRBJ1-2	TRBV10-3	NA	AISEIVTGRGYT
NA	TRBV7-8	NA	ASSLVFQGGYEQY
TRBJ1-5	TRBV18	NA	ASSPQGMQPQH
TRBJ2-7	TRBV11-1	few	ASSSLGTGREQY
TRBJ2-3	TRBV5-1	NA	ASSLSYGDTQY
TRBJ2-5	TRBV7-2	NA	ASSLAQETQY
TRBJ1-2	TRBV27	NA	ASTKAGVDGYT
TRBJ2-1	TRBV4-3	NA	ASSRGGEGYNEQF
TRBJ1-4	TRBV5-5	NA	ASSLNQGGEKLF
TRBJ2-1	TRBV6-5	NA	ASSYRGMDEQF
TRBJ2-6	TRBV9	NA	ASSPRTAAPGANVLT
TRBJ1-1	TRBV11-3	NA	ASSSQTGGKSEAF
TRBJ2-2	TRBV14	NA	ASSQEGLNTGELF
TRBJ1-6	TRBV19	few	ASSGTSSYNSPLH
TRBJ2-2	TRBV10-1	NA	ASSERGLAGGGELF
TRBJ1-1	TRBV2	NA	ASGLRTTNTEAF
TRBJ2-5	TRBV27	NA	ASSYGTLKETQY
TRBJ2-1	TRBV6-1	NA	ASSEWRESYNEQF
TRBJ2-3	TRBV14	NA	ASSTGGGRDTQY
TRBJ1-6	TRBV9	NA	ASSGDRGRGPPLH
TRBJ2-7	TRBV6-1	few	ASSEGLAGFSAGEQY
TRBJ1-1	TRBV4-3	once	ASSQDGGWSEAF
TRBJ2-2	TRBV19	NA	ASSIGTSQTRELF
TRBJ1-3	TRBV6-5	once	ASSAIPSSGNTIY
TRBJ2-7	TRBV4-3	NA	ASSQVLGGPQEQY
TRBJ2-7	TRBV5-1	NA	ASRPSGDIGEQY
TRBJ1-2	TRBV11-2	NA	ASSLGPSGRGGGYT
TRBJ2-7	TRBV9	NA	ASSVDPGGYEQY
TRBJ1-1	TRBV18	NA	ASSRDRSNTEAF
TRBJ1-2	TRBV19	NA	ASSPGLTNYGYT
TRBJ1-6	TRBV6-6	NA	ASSYGGVDNSPLH
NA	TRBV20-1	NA	SVRQADEQY
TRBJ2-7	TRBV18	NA	ASSPQGTDYEQY
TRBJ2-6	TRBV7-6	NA	ASSMPSGANVLT
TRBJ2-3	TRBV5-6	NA	ASSFGLDHTDTQY
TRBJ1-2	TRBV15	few	ATSRDVGGYGYT